The 21 T cell receptor beta chains given below trace back to one sample, sequenced in a study of radiation and T cells in renal cell carcinoma. TCRdb keeps only in-frame clones here, not all; method: immunoSEQ multiplex PCR. The data show 4,700 or so clones, 50% to 65% seen once. The treatment was: 15 Gy SBRT to primary tumor, nephrectomy 4 weeks later. Sequences were derived from tumor tissue, sampled from a patient whose treatment included radiotherapy and nephrectomy. These receptors all come from a man aged 55-75 years with renal cell carcinoma.

The chain links TRBV6-5 to TRBJ2-7; D not resolved. Trimming removed 4 bases at V and 4 bases at J, with 5 bases between. CDR3 length: 11 amino acids. Germline V CDR1 and CDR2: MNHEY, SVGAGI. The CDR3 coding sequence is TGTGCCAGCAGTTCCCTGTACGAGCAGTACTTC. This translates into CASSSLYEQYF.

The V call is TRBV27, the J call TRBJ2-1; no clear D gene. The V end was cut by 8 bases, the J end by 1 base, with 18 bases between. The CDR3 loop spans 16 amino acids. Germline CDR1 is MNHEY and CDR2 is SMNVEV (reference sequence). The CDR3 coding sequence is TGTGCCAGCGGAAGTTTCAGAAGTGGGTCCTACAATGAGCAGTTCTTC. The encoded protein is CASGSFRSGSYNEQFF.

V usage is TRBV7-8 and J usage is TRBJ1-2; a possible D gene is TRBD1 (5 bases). The CDR3 length is 15 residues. CDR1 and CDR2 (germline): SGHVS, FQNEAQ. The V and J ends lost 5 bases and 4 bases respectively, with 17 bases between them. The CDR3 region has the DNA TGTGCCAGCAGCCCTCACCGCGGGGGGAGCTATGGCTACACCTTC. It yields the protein CASSPHRGGSYGYTF.

This clone was observed a few times. The chain has TRBV30 and TRBJ2-5; 7 positions agree with TRBD2. The CDR3 has 13 amino acids. Trimming cost V 4 bases and J 0 bases; bases outside gene matches: 2. CDR1 GTSNPN and CDR2 SVGIG come from the germline V gene (reference sequence). The CDR3 coding sequence is TGTGCCTGGATCGGGGGGTACCAAGAGACCCAGTACTTC. Its protein product is CAWIGGYQETQYF.

V is TRBV6-4 and J is TRBJ2-7; D is ambiguous. V lost 5 bases and J 3 bases, leaving 14 bases between the germline ends. Per the germline V gene, CDR1 is MRHNA and CDR2 is SNTAGT. The CDR3 totals 14 residues. CDR3 sequence (DNA): TGTGCCAGCAGTTTGGGAAACTGGGGCTACGAGCAGTACTTC. It is translated as CASSLGNWGYEQYF.

The chain employs TRBV21-1 and TRBJ2-7; TRBD2, the table's D call, lacks a check against the DNA. TRBV21-1 corresponds to a pseudogene. The CDR3 loop spans 16 amino acids. The CDR3 DNA follows: TGTGCCAGCAGCACGGGTAGAATCTCATCATGGTACGAGCAGTACTTC. Translation: CASSTGRISSWYEQYF.

Comment on this clone: Sequence at one end of the junction differs from germline and may be a read error. The rearrangement joins TRBV6-1 to TRBJ1-4; D call uncertain. The CDR3 length is 13 residues. Germline values: CDR1 MNHNS, CDR2 SASEGT. The CDR3 reads CASSEIGWDLMIF. For the CDR3, the DNA is TGTGCCAGCAGTGAGATTGGGTGGGATCTAATGATTTTT.

The V gene is TRBV6-4, the J gene TRBJ1-2, with D tentatively TRBD1 (5 bases). Germline loops: CDR1 MRHNA, CDR2 SNTAGT. CDR3 length: 15 residues. V was clipped by 6 bases and J by 4 bases, with 18 bases between them. The CDR3 nucleotides are TGTGCCAGCAGCCCTCACCGCGGGGGGAGCTATGGCTACACCTTC. Residues: CASSPHRGGSYGYTF.

The genes are TRBV27 and TRBJ2-7; D is undetermined. The germline CDR1 and CDR2 sequences are MNHEY and SMNVEV (reference sequence). This CDR3 contains 12 residues. The germline V and J ends were trimmed by 6 bases and 0 bases, with 6 bases remaining between them. As DNA, the CDR3 is TGTGCCAGCAGCCCGGGCTCCTACGAGCAGTACTTC. Amino acids: CASSPGSYEQYF.

A note on this clone: It is unclear where the CDR3 begins or ends on the DNA, so no DNA is shown, and the CDR3 is as TCRdb lists it. V gene TRBV6-5 combines with J gene TRBJ2-1; the table's D call of TRBD1 was not tested on the DNA. The CDR3 length is 15 residues, termini included. Germline V gene sequence: CDR1 MNHEY, CDR2 SVGAGI. CDR3 sequence reads: CASSSSGQLYNEQFF.

The rearrangement joins TRBV20-1 to TRBJ2-1; D gene ambiguous. The germline V and J ends were trimmed by 3 bases and 4 bases, with 4 bases remaining between them. The CDR3 runs 11 residues. Germline V lookup: CDR1 DFQATT, CDR2 SNEGSKA (reference sequence). The DNA of the CDR3 is TGCAGTGCTAGGCAGTACAATGAGCAGTTCTTC. It is translated as CSARQYNEQFF.

With regard to this clone: One junction end disagrees with the germline gene, perhaps due to a read error. Other DNA variants within this sample encode the same CDR3. The chain joins TRBV4-1 to TRBJ2-7; 9 nucleotides agree with TRBD2. Germline V gene sequence: CDR1 MGHRA, CDR2 YSYEKL. The CDR3 has 15 amino acids. The CDR3 loop reads CASSHSSGRTYEQYF. CDR3 nucleotide sequence: TGTGCCAGCAGCCACAGTAGCGGGAGAACCTACGAGCAGTACTTC.

This clone is termed medium-sized. This sequence joins TRBV7-3 and TRBJ1-2; D is uncertain. Looked up from germline, CDR1 is SGHTA and CDR2 is FQGTGA. The CDR3 runs 15 residues. Trimming removed 2 bases at V and 2 bases at J, with 12 bases between. CDR3 sequence: CASSLVFRGNYGYTF. CDR3 coding DNA: TGTGCCAGCAGCTTAGTTTTTAGAGGGAACTATGGCTACACCTTC.

The chain recombines TRBV2 with TRBJ2-7; the D is unclear. V lost 10 bases to trimming and J lost 0 bases, with 13 bases between them. The CDR3 is 13 amino acids. Per germline, CDR1 SNHLY and CDR2 FYNNEI. Written as DNA, the CDR3 is TGTGCCACCAGCAGCCCGGGCTCCTACGAGCAGTACTTC. The encoded protein is CATSSPGSYEQYF.

This chain joins TRBV5-4 and TRBJ2-7; perhaps D is TRBD1 or TRBD2 (5 bases each). The CDR3 has 15 residues. Germline V gene lookup returns CDR1 SGHNT and CDR2 YYREEE (reference sequence). Trimming removed 6 bases at V and 0 bases at J, with 16 bases between. The CDR3 protein is CASTDRDRTSYEQYF. The CDR3 DNA reads as TGTGCCAGCACCGACCGGGACCGGACCTCCTACGAGCAGTACTTC.

This CDR3 is CASSYSQGAGYGYTF. The CDR3 nucleotides read TGTGCCAGCAGTTACTCCCAGGGAGCGGGGTATGGCTACACCTTC. The rearrangement uses TRBV6-5 and TRBJ1-2, with a weak D call TRBD1 (5 bases). V dropped 0 bases and J dropped 5 bases, with 13 bases sitting between them. CDR1 and CDR2 (germline): MNHEY, SVGAGI. This CDR3 region has 15 residues.

This clone was counted a few times. The genes are TRBV28 and TRBJ2-1; 8 nucleotides align to TRBD2. CDR3 length: 15 amino acids. The ends lost 5 bases at V and 5 bases at J; junction bases unmatched: 8. CDR1 and CDR2 from the germline V gene are MDHEN and SYDVKM. In DNA form, the CDR3 reads TGTGCCAGCAGTCCCACTAGCGGCCTCCACAATGAGCAGTTCTTC. Encoded protein: CASSPTSGLHNEQFF.

The chain recombines TRBV6-9 with TRBJ2-7, with D unresolved. CDR1 is MNHGY and CDR2 is SVAAGI in the germline V gene. Between the trimmed V and J ends, which lost 3 bases and 0 bases, there was a span of 9 bases. CDR3 length: 14 amino acids. CDR3 amino acids: CASSYGAYSYEQYF. In DNA, the CDR3 is TGTGCCAGCAGTTACGGAGCGTACTCCTACGAGCAGTACTTC.

The rearrangement links TRBV4-2 to TRBJ2-7; D call uncertain. Germline-derived CDR1 and CDR2 are LGHNA and YNFKEQ. The CDR3 has 15 residues. With 1 base removed from V and 2 bases from J, the gap between germline ends came to 12 bases. CDR3 region: CASSQVAASAYEQYF. The CDR3, as DNA: TGTGCCAGCAGCCAAGTGGCGGCTTCCGCCTACGAGCAGTACTTC.

The chain couples TRBV27 to TRBJ2-3, with D unresolved. The CDR3 extends over 12 amino acids. The V gene's germline CDR1 is MNHEY and CDR2 SMNVEV (reference sequence). Between the trimmed V and J ends, which lost 2 bases and 8 bases, there was a span of 8 bases. CDR3 region: CASSLLRGTQYF. The CDR3 DNA follows: TGTGCCAGCAGTTTACTTCGAGGTACGCAGTATTTT.

The rearrangement joins TRBV30 to TRBJ1-1, with a possible D match to TRBD1 (6 bases). V dropped 3 bases and J dropped 1 base, with 21 bases sitting between them. CDR1 is GTSNPN, CDR2 SVGIG, per germline (reference sequence). This CDR3 has 17 amino acids. The CDR3 protein is CAWRAGEARAWNTEAFF. As DNA, the CDR3 is TGTGCCTGGAGGGCAGGGGAGGCGAGGGCGTGGAACACTGAAGCTTTCTTT.